Listed here is a single T cell receptor beta chain. This sample is part of a study of blood T cell repertoires in COVID-19. As for the study in general: PBMCs, B-cell-depleted T cells, or T cells were the source of the cDNA or gDNA that made up the material.

Germline values: CDR1 SGHRS, CDR2 YFSETQ. This CDR3 contains 14 residues. V shed 8 bases, J shed 8 bases, and the junction held 11 bases outside the gene matches. Sequenced by immunoSEQ multiplex PCR; TCRdb stores in-frame clones only, minus some. The sample lists roughly 330,000 clones, 80% to 90% occurring once. This receptor was identified in a woman between 45 and 60 years old with acute or convalescent COVID-19. The sample consisted of peripheral blood. The V call is TRBV5-1, the J call TRBJ1-4; 8 nucleotides line up with TRBD1. CDR3 DNA sequence: TGCGCCAGTGCCCAGGGGGCGGCCGACGAAAAACTGTTTTTT. Its protein product is CASAQGAADEKLFF. The whole variable domain, remainder taken from reference TRBV5-1 and TRBJ1-4, is KAGVTQTPRYLIKTRGQQVTLSCSPISGHRSVSWYQQTPGQGLQFLFEYFSETQRNKGNFPGRFSGRQFSNSRSEMNVSTLELGDSALYLCASAQGAADEKLFFGSGTQLSVL.